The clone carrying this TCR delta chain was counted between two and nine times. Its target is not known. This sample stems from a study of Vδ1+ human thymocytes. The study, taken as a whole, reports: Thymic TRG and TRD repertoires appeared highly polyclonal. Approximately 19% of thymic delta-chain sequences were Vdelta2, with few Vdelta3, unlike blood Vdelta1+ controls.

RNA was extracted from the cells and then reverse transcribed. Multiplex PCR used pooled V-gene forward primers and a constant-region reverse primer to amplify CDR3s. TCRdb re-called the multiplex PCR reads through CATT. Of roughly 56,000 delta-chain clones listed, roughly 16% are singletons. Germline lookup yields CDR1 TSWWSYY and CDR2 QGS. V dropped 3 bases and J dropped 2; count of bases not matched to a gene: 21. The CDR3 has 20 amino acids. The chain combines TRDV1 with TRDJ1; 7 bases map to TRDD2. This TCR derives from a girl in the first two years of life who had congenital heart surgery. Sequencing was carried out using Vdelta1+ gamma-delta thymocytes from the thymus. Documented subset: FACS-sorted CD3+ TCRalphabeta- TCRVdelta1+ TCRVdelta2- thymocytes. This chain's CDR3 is CALGEARPSSRGPLTDKLIF. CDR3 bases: TGTGCTCTTGGGGAGGCCCGGCCTTCCTCGAGGGGGCCACTTACCGATAAACTCATCTTT.